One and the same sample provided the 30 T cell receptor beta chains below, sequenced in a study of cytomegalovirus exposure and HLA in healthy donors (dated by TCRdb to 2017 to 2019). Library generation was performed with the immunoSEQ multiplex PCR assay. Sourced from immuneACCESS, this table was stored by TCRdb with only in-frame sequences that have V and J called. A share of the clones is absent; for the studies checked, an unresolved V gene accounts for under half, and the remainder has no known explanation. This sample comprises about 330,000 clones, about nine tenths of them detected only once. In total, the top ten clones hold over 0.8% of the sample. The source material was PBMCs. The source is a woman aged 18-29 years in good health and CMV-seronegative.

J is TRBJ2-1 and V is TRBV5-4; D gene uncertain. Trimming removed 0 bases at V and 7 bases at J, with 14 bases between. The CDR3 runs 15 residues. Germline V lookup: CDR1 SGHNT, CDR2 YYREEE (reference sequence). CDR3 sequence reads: CASSLDQKYTNEQFF. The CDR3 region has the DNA TGTGCCAGCAGCTTGGACCAAAAGTACACGAATGAGCAGTTCTTC.

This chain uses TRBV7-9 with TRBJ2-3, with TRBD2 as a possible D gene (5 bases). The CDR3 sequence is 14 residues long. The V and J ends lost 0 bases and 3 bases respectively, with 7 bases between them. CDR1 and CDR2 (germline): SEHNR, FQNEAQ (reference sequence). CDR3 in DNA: TGTGCCAGCAGCTTAGCGGGAGCTACAGATACGCAGTATTTT. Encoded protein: CASSLAGATDTQYF.

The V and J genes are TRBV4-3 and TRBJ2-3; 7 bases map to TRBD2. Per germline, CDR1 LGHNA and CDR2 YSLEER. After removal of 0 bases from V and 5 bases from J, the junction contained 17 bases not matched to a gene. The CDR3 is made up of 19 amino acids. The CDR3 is CASSQDLPPSGQGVDTQYF. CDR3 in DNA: TGCGCCAGCAGCCAAGATCTCCCCCCTAGCGGCCAAGGGGTAGATACGCAGTATTTT.

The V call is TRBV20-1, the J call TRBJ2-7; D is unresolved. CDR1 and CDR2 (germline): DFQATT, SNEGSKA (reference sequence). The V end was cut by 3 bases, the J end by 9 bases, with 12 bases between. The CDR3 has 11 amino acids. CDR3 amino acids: CSASTPSSQYF. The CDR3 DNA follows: TGCAGTGCTAGTACCCCCAGTTCGCAGTACTTC.

CDR3 DNA sequence: TGTGCCAGCAGCGACCGGGACAGGGGAACGGCCAACGTCCTGACTTTC. Translation gives CASSDRDRGTANVLTF. This sequence joins TRBV4-2 and TRBJ2-6; 10 nucleotides line up with TRBD1. The trim removed 5 bases at V and 6 bases at J, leaving 7 bases unmatched. CDR1 and CDR2 from the germline V gene are LGHNA and YNFKEQ. This CDR3 has 16 residues.

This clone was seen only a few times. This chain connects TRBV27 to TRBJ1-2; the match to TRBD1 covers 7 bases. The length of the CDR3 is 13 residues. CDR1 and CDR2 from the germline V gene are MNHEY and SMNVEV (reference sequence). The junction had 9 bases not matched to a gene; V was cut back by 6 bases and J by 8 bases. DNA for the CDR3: TGTGCCAGCAGCACGACAGGGCTGGGCGGCTACACCTTC. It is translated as CASSTTGLGGYTF.

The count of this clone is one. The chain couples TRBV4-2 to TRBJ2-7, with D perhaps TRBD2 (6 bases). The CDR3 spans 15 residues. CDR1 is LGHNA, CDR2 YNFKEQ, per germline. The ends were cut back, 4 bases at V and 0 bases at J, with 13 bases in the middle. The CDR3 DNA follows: TGTGCCAGCAGCCCCCTCGCCGGGGGCTCCTACGAGCAGTACTTC. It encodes CASSPLAGGSYEQYF.

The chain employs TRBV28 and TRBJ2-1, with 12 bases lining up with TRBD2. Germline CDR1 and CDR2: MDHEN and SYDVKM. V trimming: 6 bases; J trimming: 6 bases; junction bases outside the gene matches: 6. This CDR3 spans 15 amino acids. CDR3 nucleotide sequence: TGTGCCAGCAGAGTACTAGCGGGAGGTACCAATGAGCAGTTCTTC. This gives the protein CASRVLAGGTNEQFF.

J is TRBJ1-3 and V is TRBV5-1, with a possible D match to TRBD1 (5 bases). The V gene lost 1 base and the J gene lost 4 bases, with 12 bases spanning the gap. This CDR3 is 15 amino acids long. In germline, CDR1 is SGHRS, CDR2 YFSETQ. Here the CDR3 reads CASSLKGEPGNTIYF. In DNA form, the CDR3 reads TGCGCCAGCAGCTTGAAAGGGGAACCCGGAAACACCATATATTTT.

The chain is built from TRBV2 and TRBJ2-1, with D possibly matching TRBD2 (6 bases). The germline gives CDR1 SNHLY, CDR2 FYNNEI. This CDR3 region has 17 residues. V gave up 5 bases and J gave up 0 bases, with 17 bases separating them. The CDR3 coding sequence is TGTGCCAGCAGTCGATGGGGGGAAGTCAGCTCCTACAATGAGCAGTTCTTC. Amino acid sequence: CASSRWGEVSSYNEQFF.

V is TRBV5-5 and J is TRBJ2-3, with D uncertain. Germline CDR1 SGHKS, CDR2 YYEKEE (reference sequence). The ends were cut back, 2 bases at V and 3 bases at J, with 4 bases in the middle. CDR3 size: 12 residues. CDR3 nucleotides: TGTGCCAGCAGCTTACAGACAGATACGCAGTATTTT. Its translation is CASSLQTDTQYF.

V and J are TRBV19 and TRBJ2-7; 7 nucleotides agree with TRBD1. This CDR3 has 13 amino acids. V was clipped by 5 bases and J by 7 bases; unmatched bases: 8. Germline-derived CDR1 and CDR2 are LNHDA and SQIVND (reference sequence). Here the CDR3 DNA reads TGTGCCAGTAGTTCACAGGGGTCCCCAGAGCAGTACTTC. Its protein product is CASSSQGSPEQYF.

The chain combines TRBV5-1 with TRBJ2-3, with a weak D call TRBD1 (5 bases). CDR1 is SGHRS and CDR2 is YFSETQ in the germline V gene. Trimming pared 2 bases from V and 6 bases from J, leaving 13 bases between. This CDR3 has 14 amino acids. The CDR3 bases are TGCGCCAGCAGCTTTGGGGTCGCAGGGGATACGCAGTATTTT. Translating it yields CASSFGVAGDTQYF.

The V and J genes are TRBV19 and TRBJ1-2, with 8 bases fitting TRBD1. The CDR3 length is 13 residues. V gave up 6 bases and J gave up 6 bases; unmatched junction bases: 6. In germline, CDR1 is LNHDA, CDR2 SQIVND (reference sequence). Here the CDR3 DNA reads TGTGCCAGTAGCCGGGACAGGACGAATGGCTACACCTTC. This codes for CASSRDRTNGYTF.

The CDR3 loop reads CASTTPQQGNTEAFF. CDR3 bases: TGTGCCAGCACCACCCCTCAACAGGGGAACACTGAAGCTTTCTTT. This chain joins TRBV5-6 and TRBJ1-1; weak D call: TRBD1 (6 bases). Looked up from germline, CDR1 is SGHDT and CDR2 is YYEEEE. V dropped 6 bases and J dropped 1 base, with 16 bases sitting between them. This CDR3 spans 15 amino acids.

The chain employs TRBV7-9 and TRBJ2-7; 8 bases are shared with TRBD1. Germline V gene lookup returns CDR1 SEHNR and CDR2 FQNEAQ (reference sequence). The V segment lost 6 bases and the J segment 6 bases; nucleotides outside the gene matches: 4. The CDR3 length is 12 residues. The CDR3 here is CASRAGGSEQYF. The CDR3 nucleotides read TGTGCCAGCAGAGCAGGGGGCTCCGAGCAGTACTTC. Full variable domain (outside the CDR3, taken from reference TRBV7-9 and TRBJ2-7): DTGVSQNPRHKITKRGQNVTFRCDPISEHNRLYWYRQTLGQGPEFLTYFQNEAQLEKSRLLSDRFSAERPKGSFSTLEIQRTEQGDSAMYLCASRAGGSEQYFGPGTRLTVT.

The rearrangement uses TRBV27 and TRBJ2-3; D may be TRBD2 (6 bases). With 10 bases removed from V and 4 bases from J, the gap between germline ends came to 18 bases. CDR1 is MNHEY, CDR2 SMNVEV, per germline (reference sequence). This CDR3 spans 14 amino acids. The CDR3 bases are TGTGCCATCGCCCCCGGGGGTTTGGCAGATACGCAGTATTTT. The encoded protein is CAIAPGGLADTQYF.

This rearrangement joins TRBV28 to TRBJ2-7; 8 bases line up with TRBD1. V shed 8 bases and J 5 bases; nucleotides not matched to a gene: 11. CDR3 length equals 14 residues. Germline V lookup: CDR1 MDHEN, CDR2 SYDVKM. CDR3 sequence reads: CASSSTGGWNEQYF. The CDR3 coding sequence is TGTGCCAGCTCTAGCACAGGGGGATGGAACGAGCAGTACTTC.

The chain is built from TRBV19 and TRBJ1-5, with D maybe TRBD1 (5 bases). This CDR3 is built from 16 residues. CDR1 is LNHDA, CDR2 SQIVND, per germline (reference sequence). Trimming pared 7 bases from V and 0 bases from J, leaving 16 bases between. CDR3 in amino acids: CASMRQGGFSNQPQHF. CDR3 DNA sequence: TGTGCCAGTATGAGGCAGGGAGGTTTTAGCAATCAGCCCCAGCATTTT.

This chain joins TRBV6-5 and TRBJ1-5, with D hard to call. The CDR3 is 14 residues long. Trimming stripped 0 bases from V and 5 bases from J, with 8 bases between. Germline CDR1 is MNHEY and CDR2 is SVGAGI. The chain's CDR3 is CASSYSSGDQPQHF. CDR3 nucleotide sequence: TGTGCCAGCAGTTACTCATCCGGGGATCAGCCCCAGCATTTT.

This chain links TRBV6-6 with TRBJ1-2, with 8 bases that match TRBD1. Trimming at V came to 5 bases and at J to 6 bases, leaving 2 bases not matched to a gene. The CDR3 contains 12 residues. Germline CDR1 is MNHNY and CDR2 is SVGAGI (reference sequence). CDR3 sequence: CASSPTGDGYTF. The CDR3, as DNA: TGTGCCAGCAGTCCGACAGGGGATGGCTACACCTTC.

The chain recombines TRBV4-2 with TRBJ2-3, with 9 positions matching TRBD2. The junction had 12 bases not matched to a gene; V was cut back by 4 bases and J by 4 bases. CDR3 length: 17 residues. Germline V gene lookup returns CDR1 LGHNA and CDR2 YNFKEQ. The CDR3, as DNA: TGTGCCAGCAGCCCGGGATGGGCTAGCGGGATTGCAGATACGCAGTATTTT. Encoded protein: CASSPGWASGIADTQYF.

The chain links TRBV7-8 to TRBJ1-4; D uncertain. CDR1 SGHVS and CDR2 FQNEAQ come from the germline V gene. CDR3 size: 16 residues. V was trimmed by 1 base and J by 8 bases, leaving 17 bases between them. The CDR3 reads CASSLVRFQVREKLFF. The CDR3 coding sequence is TGTGCCAGCAGCTTAGTCCGGTTTCAGGTTCGGGAAAAACTGTTTTTT.

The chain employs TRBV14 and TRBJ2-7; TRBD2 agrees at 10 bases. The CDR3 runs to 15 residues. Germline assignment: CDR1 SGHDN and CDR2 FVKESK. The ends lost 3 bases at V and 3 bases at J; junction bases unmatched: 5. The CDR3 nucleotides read TGTGCCAGCAGCCAGGGAGCGGGAGGGGGCTACGAGCAGTACTTC. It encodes CASSQGAGGGYEQYF.

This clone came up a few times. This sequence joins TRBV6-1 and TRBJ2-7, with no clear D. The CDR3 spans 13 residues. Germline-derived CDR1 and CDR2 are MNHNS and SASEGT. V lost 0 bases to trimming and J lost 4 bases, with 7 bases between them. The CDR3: CASSEAVVYEQYF. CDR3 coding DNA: TGTGCCAGCAGTGAAGCAGTAGTGTACGAGCAGTACTTC.

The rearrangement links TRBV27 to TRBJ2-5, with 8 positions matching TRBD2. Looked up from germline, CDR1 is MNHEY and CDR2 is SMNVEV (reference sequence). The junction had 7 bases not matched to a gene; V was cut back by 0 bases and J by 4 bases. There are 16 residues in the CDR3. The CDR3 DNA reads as TGTGCCAGCAGTTTATCGATGGGACTAGTCGGAGAGACCCAGTACTTC. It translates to CASSLSMGLVGETQYF.

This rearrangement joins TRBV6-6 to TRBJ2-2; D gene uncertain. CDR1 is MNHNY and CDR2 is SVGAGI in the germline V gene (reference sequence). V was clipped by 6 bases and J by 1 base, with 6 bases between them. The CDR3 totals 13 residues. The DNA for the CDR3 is TGTGCCAGCAGCCCGGTGAACACCGGGGAGCTGTTTTTT. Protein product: CASSPVNTGELFF.

The CDR3 sequence is CASSLTSGYTDTQYF. In DNA, the CDR3 is TGTGCCAGCAGCTTGACTAGCGGGTACACAGATACGCAGTATTTT. This chain uses TRBV7-9 with TRBJ2-3; 10 nucleotides align to TRBD2. Germline CDR1 reads SEHNR; CDR2 reads FQNEAQ (reference sequence). Unmatched junction bases numbered 2, after V lost 3 bases and J lost 2 bases. This CDR3 spans 15 amino acids. The whole variable domain, filled in from reference TRBV7-9 and TRBJ2-3, reads DTGVSQNPRHKITKRGQNVTFRCDPISEHNRLYWYRQTLGQGPEFLTYFQNEAQLEKSRLLSDRFSAERPKGSFSTLEIQRTEQGDSAMYLCASSLTSGYTDTQYFGPGTRLTVL.

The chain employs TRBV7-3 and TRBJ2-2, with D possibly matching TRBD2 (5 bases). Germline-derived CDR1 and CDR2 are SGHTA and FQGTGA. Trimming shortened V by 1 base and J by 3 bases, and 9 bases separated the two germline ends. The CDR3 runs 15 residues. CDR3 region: CASSLSLADTGELFF. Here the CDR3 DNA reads TGTGCCAGCAGCTTAAGTCTAGCAGACACCGGGGAGCTGTTTTTT.

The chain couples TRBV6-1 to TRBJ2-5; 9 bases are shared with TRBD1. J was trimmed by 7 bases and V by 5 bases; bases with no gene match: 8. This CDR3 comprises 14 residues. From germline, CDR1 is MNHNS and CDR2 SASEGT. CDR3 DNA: TGTGCCAGCAGTAGACAGGGGGGTCAGGGGACCCAGTACTTC. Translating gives CASSRQGGQGTQYF.